This T cell receptor (beta chain) appears in the sequencing data of a study of graft-versus-host responses after intestinal transplantation. About the research overall: Transplantation in recipients was multivisceral, liver-intestinal, or isolated intestinal. Study results and caveats: Recipient bone marrow held GvH clones, some seen earlier in ileum or blood.

The V gene's germline CDR1 is MNHEY and CDR2 SVGAGI. There are 15 residues in the CDR3. Between the trimmed V and J ends, which lost 2 bases and 5 bases, there was a span of 15 bases. About this clone itself: Its specificity is unknown. Other DNA sequences in this sample translate to the same CDR3.

Here immunoSEQ multiplex PCR was the method, and the copy in TCRdb shows in-frame clones only, minus some. The profile shows approximately 82,000 clones, roughly nine tenths of them singletons. The rearrangement links TRBV6-5 to TRBJ1-2; maybe TRBD1 (6 bases). The input for sequencing was unstimulated CD4+ T cells sorted from spleen or lymph node cells, taken before intestinal transplant. This TCR derives from a human donor who received an intestinal transplant. The CDR3 protein is CASSYGTGGGYGYTF. The CDR3 bases are TGTGCCAGCAGTTACGGAACGGGGGGCGGGTATGGCTACACCTTC.